Given below is one T cell receptor (beta chain) in context. This clonotype has more than one count but fewer than ten. The specificity of this receptor is unknown. Per-base qualities were not stored, and no clone one base away is much larger. CDR1 and CDR2 (SQVTM, ANQGSEA) derive from the germline V gene. The CDR3 sequence holds 13 residues, the cysteine and phenylalanine included. Only CDR3 DNA remains: 39 bases, in frame from the first base. Here V drops 1 base and J drops 6 bases, and the junction holds 0 bases not matched to any gene. Systemically healthy Caucasian individuals from Russia, over 30 in total and aged 6 to 90 years, were included as donors. Approximately 9.3 milliliters of peripheral blood were collected from each donor into EDTA-treated Vacutainer tubes. PBMCs were isolated by Ficoll-Paque density-gradient centrifugation, with at least 7 million obtained per sample. Total RNA, at least 6 micrograms per sample, was extracted from PBMCs with Trizol reagent. For every donor, an aliquot of PBMCs went through flow cytometry to measure the percentages of naive CD45RAhigh/CD27high T cells.

These data come from a study of blood T cells in healthy people across ages (dated by TCRdb to about 2015). Regarding the research as a whole: In model experiments, template switching captured roughly one uniquely barcoded TCR beta cDNA molecule for every two T cells. To track age-related changes in TCR beta repertoire diversity, the study relied on deep sequencing normalized with unique cDNA molecular identifiers. Four age groups were formed from the donors: young (average roughly 16 years), middle-aged (around 41), aged (roughly 58) and long-lived (around 82). To avoid experimental bias, donors of different ages were randomly spread across the sequencing lanes. Two additional independent replicas of 1 million unique cDNA reads from the same blood draw were analyzed for two donors (one aged 18 to 30 and one aged 80 or older).

The library came from 5' RACE. Sequencing was performed on an Illumina HiSeq 2500. A second about 6 to 11 cycle PCR used a sample-barcoded 5' primer and a J-beta primer mix. A unique molecular identifier was introduced onto each TCR beta cDNA molecule by a template-switch 5' adaptor carrying 12 random nucleotides. At least 2.5 million CDR3-containing paired-end reads were obtained from each sample. First-strand cDNA synthesis was performed from all RNA using the Mint cDNA synthesis kit, with priming by a TRBC-specific oligonucleotide. All cDNA was treated with uracil-DNA glycosylase and then went through a first 18-cycle PCR with the universal primers M1SS and BC2_uni_R. As for the original processing: Normalization of each sample was performed by random selection of 1 million high-quality reads, each carrying a distinct molecular identifier. Reads with shared molecular identifiers were discarded instead of being binned into consensus sequences. MiTCR, set to a Q25 quality threshold and the strictest error-elimination algorithm, was used for CDR3 identification, clonotype clustering and error correction. A nonparametric unseen species model using Euler transformation provided a lower-bound estimate of total TCR beta diversity. The public reads were reprocessed in TCRdb via fastp at Q25 and MiXCR, keeping in-frame beta chains. Each entry merges the rows of one CDR3 protein and shows their most common DNA and genes. The V and J calls here are based on TCRdb, not the publication. This sample is represented by 1.5 million to 2 million distinct CDR3 sequences; over 25% of them were singletons. The top ten constitute about 8% of the sample.

The full study reports these points: Bulk unsorted PBMC profiling prevented conclusive comparison of naive and antigen-experienced compartments. As age increased, observed TCR beta diversity per million T cells dropped in a roughly linear way, and a significant reduction was already evident by age 40. Donor CMV infection status was unknown, potentially confounding age-related changes in expanded clonotypes. The percentage of naive T cells measured by flow cytometry correlated strongly with observed TCR beta diversity. Compared with the aged group, the long-lived group had more naive CD4+ T cells, fewer expanded clones and increased TCR diversity, a pattern suggesting age selection. Estimates of total diversity based on one million sequenced T cells were regarded as lower bounds and as underestimates.

The sequenced sample consisted of blood. The sequence came from a woman aged 30 to 39 in good health. In this chain, TRBV29-1 is recombined with TRBJ2-1; 10 junctional bases match TRBD2. The encoded CDR3 is CSVEGTSGNEQFF. At the DNA level, the sequence is TGCAGCGTTGAAGGGACTAGCGGCAATGAGCAGTTCTTC.